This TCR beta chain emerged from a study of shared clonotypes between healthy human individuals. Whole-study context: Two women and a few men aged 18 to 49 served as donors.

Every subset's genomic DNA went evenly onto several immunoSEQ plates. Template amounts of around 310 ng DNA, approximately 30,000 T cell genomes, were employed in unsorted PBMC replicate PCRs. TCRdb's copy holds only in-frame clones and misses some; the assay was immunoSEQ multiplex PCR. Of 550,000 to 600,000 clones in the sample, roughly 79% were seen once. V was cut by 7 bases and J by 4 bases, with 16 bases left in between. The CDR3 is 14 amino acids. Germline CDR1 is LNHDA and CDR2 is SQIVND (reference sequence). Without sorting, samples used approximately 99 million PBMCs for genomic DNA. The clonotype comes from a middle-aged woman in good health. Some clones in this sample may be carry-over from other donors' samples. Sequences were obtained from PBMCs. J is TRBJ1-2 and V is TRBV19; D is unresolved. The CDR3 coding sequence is TGTGCCAGTACTCGAGACGGCAATATCTATGGCTACACCTTC. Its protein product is CASTRDGNIYGYTF.